Given below is one T cell receptor (beta chain) in context. Its target is unknown. Other DNA sequences in this specimen translate into the identical CDR3. Sampling consisted of one heparinised blood draw per donor, averaging approximately 120 mL. The CDR3 is made up of 13 amino acids. Germline trimming cut 4 bases from V and 5 bases from J; bases unmatched to any gene: 2. Germline CDR1 reads MDHEN; CDR2 reads SYDVKM. The sequenced template was cDNA made from the entire isolated RNA. Generated by immunoSEQ multiplex PCR, the TCRdb table keeps only in-frame clones and is missing some. The table records over 150,000 clones, about 9.3% of them present only once. These data come from a study of beta chain features in type 1 diabetes. Regarding the study as a whole: Whatever favoring of shorter templates PCR might show would apply equally to patients and controls. Healthy donors had naive, central memory and Treg TCRB repertoires that appeared less similar than those seen among patients. A moderate, significant TCRB CDR3 shortening appeared in type 1 diabetes across four CD4+ subsets.

The receptor was derived from a man aged 30 to 39 with type 1 diabetes. The sequenced sample consisted of central memory CD4+ T cells from blood. The V call is TRBV28, the J call TRBJ1-2, with 9 bases lining up with TRBD1. CDR3 bases: TGTGCCAGCAGTTCGGGACAGGGTTATGGCTACACCTTC. This gives the protein CASSSGQGYGYTF.